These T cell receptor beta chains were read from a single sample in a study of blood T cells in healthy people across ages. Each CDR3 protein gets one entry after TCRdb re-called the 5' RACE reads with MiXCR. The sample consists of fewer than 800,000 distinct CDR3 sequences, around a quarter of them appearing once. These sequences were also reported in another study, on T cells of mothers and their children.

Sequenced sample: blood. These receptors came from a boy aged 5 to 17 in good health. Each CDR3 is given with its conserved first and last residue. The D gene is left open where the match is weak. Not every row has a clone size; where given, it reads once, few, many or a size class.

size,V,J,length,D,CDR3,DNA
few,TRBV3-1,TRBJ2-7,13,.,CASSQYGSYEQYF,TGTGCCAGCAGCCAATACGGGAGTTACGAGCAGTACTTC
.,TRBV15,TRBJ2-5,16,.,CATSRDTLVGQETQYF,TGTGCCACCAGCAGAGATACGTTAGTGGGGCAAGAGACCCAGTACTTC
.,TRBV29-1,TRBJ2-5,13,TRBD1,CSAGQGGKETQYF,TGCAGCGCGGGACAGGGTGGCAAAGAGACCCAGTACTTC
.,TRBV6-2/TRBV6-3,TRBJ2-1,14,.,CASSYPVSYNEQFF,TGTGCCAGCAGTTACCCCGTCTCCTACAATGAGCAGTTCTTC
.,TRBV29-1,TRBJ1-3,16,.,CSVAGADYDSGNTIYF,TGCAGCGTTGCAGGTGCAGACTATGACTCTGGAAACACCATATATTTT
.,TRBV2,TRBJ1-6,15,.,CASSDRLSYNSPLHF,TGTGCCAGCAGTGATCGGCTCTCCTATAATTCACCCCTCCACTTT
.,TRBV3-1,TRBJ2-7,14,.,CASSQELTFYEQYF,TGTGCCAGCAGCCAAGAGTTGACCTTCTACGAGCAGTACTTC
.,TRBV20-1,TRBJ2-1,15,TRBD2,CSAGKAGGPFNEQFF,TGCAGTGCGGGAAAAGCGGGAGGGCCTTTCAATGAGCAGTTCTTC
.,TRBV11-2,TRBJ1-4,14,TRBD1,CASSRDRASEKLFF,TGTGCCAGCAGCCGCGACAGGGCGTCCGAAAAACTGTTTTTT
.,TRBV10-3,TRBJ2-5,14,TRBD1,CASQKGQGGETQYF,TGTGCCAGTCAGAAGGGACAGGGAGGCGAGACCCAGTACTTC
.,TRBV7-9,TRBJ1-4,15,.,CASSLGQGGNEKLFF,TGTGCCAGCAGCTTAGGCCAGGGAGGTAATGAAAAACTGTTTTTT
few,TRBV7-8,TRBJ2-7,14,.,CASSLVLIGGEQYF,TGTGCCAGCAGCTTAGTTCTTATCGGGGGCGAGCAGTACTTC
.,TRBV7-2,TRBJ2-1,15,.,CASSSLTSIRNEQFF,TGTGCCAGCAGCTCCCTAACTAGTATTAGAAATGAGCAGTTCTTC
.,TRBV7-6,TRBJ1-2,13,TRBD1,CASSRTGVEGYTF,TGTGCCAGCAGCAGGACAGGGGTGGAGGGCTACACCTTC
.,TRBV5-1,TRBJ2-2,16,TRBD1,CASSIRQGMNTGELFF,TGCGCCAGCAGCATTCGACAGGGGATGAACACCGGGGAGCTGTTTTTT
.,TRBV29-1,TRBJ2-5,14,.,CSALVRTFQETQYF,TGCAGCGCACTAGTAAGGACGTTTCAAGAGACCCAGTACTTC
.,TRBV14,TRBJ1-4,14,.,CASSSGPTTEKLFF,TGTGCCAGCAGCTCCGGGCCAACGACTGAAAAACTGTTTTTT
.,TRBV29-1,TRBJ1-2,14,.,CSPPGARSHYGYTF,TGCAGTCCTCCTGGGGCGCGGAGTCACTATGGCTACACCTTC
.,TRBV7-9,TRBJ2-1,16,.,CATTHREYSSYNEQFF,TGTGCCACGACACACCGGGAGTACAGCTCCTACAATGAGCAGTTCTTC
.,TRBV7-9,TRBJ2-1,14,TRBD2,CASSLDRSGRSKFF,TGTGCCAGCAGCTTAGACAGAAGCGGGAGGAGTAAGTTCTTC
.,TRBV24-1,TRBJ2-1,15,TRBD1,CATSDRTGTYNEQFF,TGTGCCACCAGTGATAGGACAGGGACTTACAATGAGCAGTTCTTC
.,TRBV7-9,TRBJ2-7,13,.,CASSFVSSYEQYF,TGTGCCAGCAGCTTCGTGAGCTCCTACGAGCAGTACTTC
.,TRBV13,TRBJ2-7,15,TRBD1,CASRSADRASYEQYF,TGTGCCAGCAGATCCGCCGACAGGGCCTCCTACGAGCAGTACTTC
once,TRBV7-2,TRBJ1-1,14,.,CASSRPGVNTEAFF,TGTGCCAGCAGCCGACCGGGGGTCAACACTGAAGCTTTCTTT
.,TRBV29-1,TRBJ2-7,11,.,CSVDDDSEQYF,TGCAGCGTTGACGATGACTCCGAGCAGTACTTC
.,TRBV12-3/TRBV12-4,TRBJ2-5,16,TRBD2,CASSLAGASGKETQYF,TGTGCCAGCAGTTTAGCGGGGGCTAGCGGGAAAGAGACCCAGTACTTC
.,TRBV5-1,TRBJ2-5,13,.,CASSDQSGGQRFF,TGCGCCAGCAGCGATCAATCTGGGGGTCAGCGGTTCTTC
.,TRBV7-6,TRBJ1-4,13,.,CASSSRLDEKLFF,TGTGCCAGCAGCTCCCGCCTTGATGAAAAACTGTTTTTT
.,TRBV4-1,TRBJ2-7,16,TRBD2,CASSLDISGGSYEQYF,TGCGCCAGCAGCCTAGACATTAGCGGGGGCTCCTACGAGCAGTACTTC
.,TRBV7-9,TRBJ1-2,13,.,CASSSTGYTGYTF,TGTGCCAGCAGCTCTACAGGGTATACGGGCTACACCTTC
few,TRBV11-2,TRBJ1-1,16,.,CASSLEGGKTNTEAFF,TGTGCCAGCAGCTTAGAGGGTGGGAAAACGAACACTGAAGCTTTCTTT
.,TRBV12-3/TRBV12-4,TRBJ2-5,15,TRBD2,CASSPTSGFQETQYF,TGTGCCAGCAGCCCGACTAGCGGTTTTCAAGAGACCCAGTACTTC
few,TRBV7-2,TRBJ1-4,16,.,CASSLRIAGENGKLFF,TGTGCCAGCAGCTTAAGAATCGCAGGGGAGAACGGAAAACTGTTTTTT
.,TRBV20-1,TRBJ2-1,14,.,CSARTGLPSNEQFF,TGCAGTGCTAGAACGGGACTCCCCAGCAATGAGCAGTTCTTC
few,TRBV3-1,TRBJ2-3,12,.,CASSQSGSGWNF,TGTGCCAGCAGCCAATCGGGGTCAGGCTGGAATTTT
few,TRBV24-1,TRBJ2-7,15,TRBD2,CATSDSRDREDEQYF,TGTGCCACCAGTGATTCCAGGGATCGGGAGGACGAGCAGTACTTC
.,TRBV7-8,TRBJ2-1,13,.,CASSRQQEGEQFF,TGTGCCAGCAGTCGACAGCAAGAAGGTGAGCAGTTCTTC
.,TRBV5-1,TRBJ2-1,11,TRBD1,CASSGGDRQFF,TGCGCCAGCAGCGGTGGGGACAGGCAGTTCTTC
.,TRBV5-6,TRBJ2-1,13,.,CASSHRESNEQFF,TGTGCCAGCAGCCACAGGGAAAGCAATGAGCAGTTCTTC
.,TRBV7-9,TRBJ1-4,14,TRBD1,CASSQTGVQEKLFF,TGTGCCAGCAGCCAGACAGGGGTTCAAGAAAAACTGTTTTTT
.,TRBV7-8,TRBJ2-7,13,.,CASSLAITYEQYF,TGTGCCAGCAGCTTAGCTATCACCTACGAGCAGTACTTC
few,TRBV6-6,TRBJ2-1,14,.,CASSHGDTANEQFF,TGTGCCAGCAGTCACGGGGATACGGCCAATGAGCAGTTCTTC
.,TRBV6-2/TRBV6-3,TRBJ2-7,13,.,CASSGFVTGEQYF,TGTGCCAGCAGTGGGTTCGTAACCGGCGAGCAGTACTTC
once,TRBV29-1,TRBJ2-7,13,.,CSVELLSSYEQYF,TGCAGCGTTGAACTACTAAGCTCCTACGAGCAGTACTTC
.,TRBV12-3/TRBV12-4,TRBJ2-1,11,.,CASTVGGEQFF,TGTGCCAGCACCGTGGGAGGTGAGCAGTTCTTC
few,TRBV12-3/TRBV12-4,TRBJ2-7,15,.,CASSPLTIELNEQYF,TGTGCCAGCAGTCCCCTGACCATAGAATTGAACGAGCAGTACTTC
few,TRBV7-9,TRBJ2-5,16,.,CASSSRGAGPPETQYF,TGTGCCAGCAGCTCCAGAGGGGCGGGGCCCCCAGAGACCCAGTACTTC
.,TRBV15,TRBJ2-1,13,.,CATSRAKRSEQFF,TGTGCCACCAGCAGAGCGAAGCGCAGCGAGCAGTTCTTC
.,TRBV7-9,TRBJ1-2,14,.,CASSLAGAVSGYTF,TGTGCCAGCAGCTTAGCGGGGGCAGTTTCTGGCTACACCTTC